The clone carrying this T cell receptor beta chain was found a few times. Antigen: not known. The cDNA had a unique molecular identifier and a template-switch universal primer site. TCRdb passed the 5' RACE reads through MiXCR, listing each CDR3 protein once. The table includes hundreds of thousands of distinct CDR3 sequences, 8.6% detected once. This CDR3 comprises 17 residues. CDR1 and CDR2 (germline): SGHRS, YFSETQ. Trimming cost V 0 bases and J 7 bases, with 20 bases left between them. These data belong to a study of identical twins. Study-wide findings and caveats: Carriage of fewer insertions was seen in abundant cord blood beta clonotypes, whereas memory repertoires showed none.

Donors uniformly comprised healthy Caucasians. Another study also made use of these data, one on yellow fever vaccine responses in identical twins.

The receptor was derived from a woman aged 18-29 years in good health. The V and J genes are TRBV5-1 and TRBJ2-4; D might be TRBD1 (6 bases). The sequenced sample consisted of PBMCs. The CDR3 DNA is TGCGCCAGCAGCTTGGAAGGAAGTAAGGACAGTTTGAACATTCAGTACTTC. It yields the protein CASSLEGSKDSLNIQYF.